These 24 T cell receptor beta chains were sequenced from one sample in a study of blood T cell repertoires in COVID-19. The method was immunoSEQ multiplex PCR; TCRdb's version includes in-frame clones alone and lacks a portion of them. The sample has about 87,000 clones; around 75% are singletons. The sample was peripheral blood. These receptors were collected from a woman between 50 and 59 years old with acute or convalescent COVID-19.

In this sample, this clone turned up a few times. This chain joins TRBV4-2 and TRBJ1-5; D remains unclear. The germline V gene has CDR1 LGHNA and CDR2 YNFKEQ. This CDR3 region has 13 residues. Trimming shortened V by 0 bases and J by 7 bases, and 7 bases separated the two germline ends. The CDR3 protein is CASSQDSRQPQHF. DNA of the CDR3: TGTGCCAGCAGCCAAGATTCTAGGCAGCCCCAGCATTTT.

The genes are TRBV15 and TRBJ1-4; perhaps TRBD1 as D (6 bases). V was trimmed by 5 bases and J by 4 bases, leaving 14 bases between them. Germline-derived CDR1 and CDR2 are LNHNV and YYDKDF (reference sequence). This CDR3 region has 15 residues. As DNA, the CDR3 is TGTGCCACCAGCGATCATTGGACAGATAATGAAAAACTGTTTTTT. Translation gives CATSDHWTDNEKLFF.

The table lists this clone with a few counts. This chain links TRBV3-1 (or the pseudogene TRBV3-2) with TRBJ1-4; TRBD1 aligns across 10 bases. Trimming at V came to 5 bases and at J to 7 bases, leaving 4 bases not matched to a gene. The germline gives CDR1 LGHDT, CDR2 YNNKEL (reference sequence). The CDR3 is 14 amino acids. DNA of the CDR3: TGTGCCAGCAGCGATGACAGGGGGCGTGAAAAACTGTTTTTT. It codes for CASSDDRGREKLFF.

In this sample, this clone turned up once. The rearrangement joins TRBV19 to TRBJ1-2; no clear D. The CDR3 sequence is 15 residues long. V shed 2 bases and J shed 6 bases, with 16 bases lying between them. In germline, CDR1 is LNHDA, CDR2 SQIVND (reference sequence). CDR3 loop: CASSIKGRRVDGYTF. CDR3 nucleotides: TGTGCCAGTAGTATAAAGGGCAGGCGGGTCGATGGCTACACCTTC.

This clone was counted between two and nine times. The chain has TRBV2 and TRBJ2-2; D gene uncertain. This CDR3 is 11 amino acids long. V lost 5 bases to trimming and J lost 5 bases, with 3 bases between them. CDR1 is SNHLY, CDR2 FYNNEI, per germline. CDR3 sequence reads: CASSLTGELFF. In nucleotides, the CDR3 is TGTGCCAGCAGTCTAACCGGGGAGCTGTTTTTT.

This clone was found once. The chain uses TRBV5-8 and TRBJ1-5, with D possibly being TRBD1 (6 bases). The CDR3 spans 16 residues. CDR1 is SGHTS, CDR2 YDEGEE, per germline. The ends were cut back, 4 bases at V and 1 base at J, with 15 bases in the middle. The CDR3 here is CASSRPGAGSNQPQHF. DNA of the CDR3: TGTGCCAGCAGCCGCCCAGGGGCAGGAAGCAATCAGCCCCAGCATTTT. Together with reference TRBV5-8 and TRBJ1-5, the CDR3 gives the full variable domain: EAGVTQSPTHLIKTRGQQATLRCSPISGHTSVYWYQQALGLGLQFLLWYDEGEERNRGNFPPRFSGRQFPNYSSELNVNALELEDSALYLCASSRPGAGSNQPQHFGDGTRLSIL.

V usage is TRBV12-3 or TRBV12-4 and J usage is TRBJ2-1; D gene ambiguous. The CDR3 sequence is 12 residues long. The ends were cut back, 5 bases at V and 8 bases at J, with 10 bases in the middle. Written as DNA, the CDR3 is TGTGCCAGCAGTCCCTTAGTGGATGAGCAGTTCTTC. Protein sequence: CASSPLVDEQFF.

This clone was found a few times. The rearrangement uses TRBV7-2 and TRBJ2-3, with 10 nucleotides matching TRBD2. Germline CDR1 is SGHTA and CDR2 is FQGNSA. The CDR3 loop spans 18 amino acids. V lost 6 bases, J lost 8 bases, and 20 bases stayed unmatched. The CDR3 nucleotides read TGTGCCAGCAGTAGACCGAGCGGGGGGGCCCCTAGCGGGGGTACGCAGTATTTT. Translating gives CASSRPSGGAPSGGTQYF.

The V call is TRBV2, the J call TRBJ1-3, with TRBD1 as a possible D gene (6 bases). The CDR3 length is 15 residues. V lost 6 bases and J lost 0, with 12 bases in between. Germline CDR1 SNHLY, CDR2 FYNNEI. CDR3 protein: CASSDRTVSGNTIYF. CDR3 nucleotide sequence: TGTGCCAGCAGCGACAGGACTGTCTCTGGAAACACCATATATTTT.

The rearrangement uses TRBV3-1 (or the pseudogene TRBV3-2) and TRBJ1-2; D is undetermined. With 1 base removed from V and 6 bases from J, the gap between germline ends came to 6 bases. This CDR3 is built from 12 residues. Germline V lookup: CDR1 LGHDT, CDR2 YNNKEL (reference sequence). The CDR3 bases are TGTGCCAGCAGCCAAGCTAGGAATGGCTACACCTTC. It codes for CASSQARNGYTF.

In the case of this clone: Compared with germline, one end of the junction differs, possibly owing to a read error. The V and J genes are TRBV20-1 and TRBJ2-5; 10 nucleotides match TRBD1. The CDR3 is 11 residues long. Germline CDR1 and CDR2: DFQATT and SNEGSKA (reference sequence). The CDR3, as DNA: TGCAGTGCTAGAGGGACAGGGGGTGTGAACTTC. Translation: CSARGTGGVNF.

This clone has just a few counts. This chain joins TRBV10-3 and TRBJ1-1; 7 bases fit TRBD1. V shed 10 bases and J 0 bases; nucleotides not matched to a gene: 5. This CDR3 has 13 residues. Germline assignment: CDR1 ENHRY and CDR2 SYGVKD. As DNA, the CDR3 is TGTGCCACCCAAGGGGGCCTGAACACTGAAGCTTTCTTT. The encoded protein is CATQGGLNTEAFF.

Many counts were recorded for this clone. The rearrangement links TRBV3-1 (or the pseudogene TRBV3-2) to TRBJ2-7; 15 bases agree with TRBD2. V shed 2 bases and J 3 bases; nucleotides not matched to a gene: 8. CDR1 and CDR2 (germline): LGHDT, YNNKEL (reference sequence). This CDR3 has 18 residues. In DNA form, the CDR3 reads TGTGCCAGCAGCCAACCCCCCGGGACTAGCGGGAGGCTCTACGAGCAGTACTTC. Amino acid sequence: CASSQPPGTSGRLYEQYF.

V usage is TRBV3-1 (or the pseudogene TRBV3-2) and J usage is TRBJ2-7, with 10 positions matching TRBD1. The CDR3 is 15 amino acids. The germline gives CDR1 LGHDT, CDR2 YNNKEL (reference sequence). J was trimmed by 4 bases and V by 3 bases; bases with no gene match: 6. The CDR3 loop is CASSQADRGQYEQYF. In DNA form, the CDR3 reads TGTGCCAGCAGCCAGGCCGACAGGGGGCAGTACGAGCAGTACTTC.

The J gene is TRBJ1-2, the V gene TRBV3-1 (or the pseudogene TRBV3-2), with TRBD1 matching 7 bases. Germline V gene lookup returns CDR1 LGHDT and CDR2 YNNKEL (reference sequence). Trimming removed 1 base from V and 7 bases from J; junction bases left unmatched: 6. The CDR3 sequence is 14 residues long. The CDR3 protein is CASSQVLGGAGYTF. In nucleotides, the CDR3 is TGTGCCAGCAGCCAAGTTTTAGGGGGCGCTGGCTACACCTTC.

The sample holds a few counts of this clone. The chain couples TRBV28 to TRBJ2-1; TRBD1 is a possible D gene (7 bases). CDR1 is MDHEN, CDR2 SYDVKM, per germline. This CDR3 is built from 14 residues. V was shortened by 6 bases and J by 7 bases, with 16 bases between the two germline ends. The CDR3 nucleotides are TGTGCCAGCAGCCGCGGGACAGCAGCGAATGAGCAGTTCTTC. This encodes CASSRGTAANEQFF.

The gene calls are TRBV7-2 and TRBJ2-7, with a weak D call TRBD1 (5 bases). V gave up 5 bases and J gave up 2 bases, with 19 bases separating them. Germline V gene sequence: CDR1 SGHTA, CDR2 FQGNSA. The CDR3 has 16 residues. CDR3 DNA: TGTGCCAGCAGCCCCCGCTCCGGCAGGGCTACCTACGAGCAGTACTTC. It encodes CASSPRSGRATYEQYF.

The rearrangement links TRBV7-6 to TRBJ2-1; 9 bases align to TRBD1. The junction had 7 bases not matched to a gene; V was cut back by 4 bases and J by 9 bases. The CDR3 extends over 14 amino acids. CDR1 SGHVS and CDR2 FNYEAQ come from the germline V gene. The CDR3 bases are TGTGCCAGCAGCTCAGGCCGGGACAGGGCTGAGCAGTTCTTC. This encodes CASSSGRDRAEQFF.

V is TRBV7-9 and J is TRBJ2-5; maybe TRBD1 (5 bases). The CDR3 extends over 15 amino acids. Germline CDR1 and CDR2: SEHNR and FQNEAQ (reference sequence). The V end lost 5 bases, the J end lost 2 bases, and 15 bases lay between the germline ends. The CDR3 nucleotides read TGTGCCAGCAGCCTCTACTCGACAGTTCAAGAGACCCAGTACTTC. Translating gives CASSLYSTVQETQYF.

The chain is built from TRBV27 and TRBJ1-2, with a possible D match to TRBD1 (5 bases). V gave up 2 bases and J gave up 4 bases, with 17 bases separating them. The CDR3 is made up of 16 amino acids. Germline CDR1 and CDR2: MNHEY and SMNVEV (reference sequence). The DNA for the CDR3 is TGTGCCAGCAGTTTAGGGAACGACAGACTGGGCTATGGCTACACCTTC. This gives the protein CASSLGNDRLGYGYTF.

The genes are TRBV2 and TRBJ1-5, with D possibly TRBD1 on 5 matching bases. Germline V gives CDR1 SNHLY, CDR2 FYNNEI. This CDR3 spans 13 amino acids. Trimming left V 5 bases short and J 7 bases short, with 12 bases between. The CDR3 DNA reads as TGTGCCAGCAGTCAGGGAGGGGCCCAGCCCCAGCATTTT. This translates into CASSQGGAQPQHF.

As to this clone: One junction end does not reproduce the germline sequence, and a read error may be involved. The V and J genes are TRBV7-9 and TRBJ2-1; tentative D call: TRBD2 (6 bases). This CDR3 comprises 11 residues. Germline-derived CDR1 and CDR2 are SEHNR and FQNEAQ (reference sequence). In DNA form, the CDR3 reads TGCGCCAGCGGAGGGGAGAATGAGCAGTTCTTC. It codes for CASGGENEQFF.

This clone was detected only a few times. The V gene is TRBV2, the J gene TRBJ2-1; TRBD2 aligns across 8 bases. The germline gives CDR1 SNHLY, CDR2 FYNNEI. This CDR3 region has 16 residues. V lost 2 bases to trimming and J lost 7 bases; unmatched junction nucleotides: 10. This CDR3 is CASSELPGGPSNEQFF. CDR3 DNA: TGTGCCAGCAGTGAACTGCCGGGGGGGCCGTCGAATGAGCAGTTCTTC.

This clone was counted at least ten times. The chain carries TRBV5-6 and TRBJ2-7, with 13 bases identical to TRBD2. The CDR3 covers 14 residues. Germline lookup yields CDR1 SGHDT and CDR2 YYEEEE. The V segment lost 6 bases and the J segment 4 bases; nucleotides outside the gene matches: 4. CDR3 nucleotide sequence: TGTGCCAGCAACGGACTAGCGGGGGATTACGAGCAGTACTTC. Its protein is CASNGLAGDYEQYF.